This T cell receptor (beta chain) was captured by sequencing in a study of T-cell reconstitution after alpha-beta-depleted transplantation in children. The CDR3 is made up of 15 amino acids. The V gene's germline CDR1 is SGHKS and CDR2 YYEKEE (reference sequence). The trim removed 5 bases at V and 6 bases at J, leaving 8 bases unmatched. This clonotype was seen more than once but under ten times. Unique molecular identifiers were incorporated into the prepared TCRbeta library. TCRdb re-called the PCR reads through MiXCR, storing one row per CDR3 protein. The sample carries some 520,000 distinct CDR3 sequences, around a third recorded once.

The chain combines TRBV5-5 with TRBJ1-4, with 9 bases matching TRBD1. This clonotype was sampled from a human donor who donated a stem cell graft to a child with aplastic anemia. Here the sequenced sample was PBMCs from the stem cell graft donor, taken from the stem cell graft. CDR3 DNA sequence: TGTGCCAGCAGAGCTGGACAGGGGAAAGATGAAAAACTGTTTTTT. This sequence encodes CASRAGQGKDEKLFF.